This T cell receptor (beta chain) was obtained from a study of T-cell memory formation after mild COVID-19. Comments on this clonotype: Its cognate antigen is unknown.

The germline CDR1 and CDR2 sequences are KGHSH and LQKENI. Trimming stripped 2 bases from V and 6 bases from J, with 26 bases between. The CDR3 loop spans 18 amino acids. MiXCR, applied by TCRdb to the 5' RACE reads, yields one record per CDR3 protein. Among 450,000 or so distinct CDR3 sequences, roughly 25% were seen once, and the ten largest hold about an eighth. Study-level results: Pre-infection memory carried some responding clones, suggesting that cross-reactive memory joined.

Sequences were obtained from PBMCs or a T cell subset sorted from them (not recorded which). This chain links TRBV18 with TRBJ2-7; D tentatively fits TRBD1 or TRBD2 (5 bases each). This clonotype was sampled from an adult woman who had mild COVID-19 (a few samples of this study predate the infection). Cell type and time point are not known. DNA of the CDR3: TGTGCCAGCTCACCAGCAGGGAGCCGAAAGGAGGCCGAGATCGAGCAGTACTTC. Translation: CASSPAGSRKEAEIEQYF.